Following are 21 T cell receptor beta chains from one sample sequenced in a study of Tregs in tolerant kidney transplant recipients. Clones were sequenced by immunoSEQ multiplex PCR, and TCRdb holds only the in-frame ones, with some missing. The table shows about 120,000 clones, with about 90% occurring only once. Sequenced input: CD4+ T cells from blood. These receptors all come from a human donor in good health.

This sequence joins TRBV10-1 and TRBJ2-5; D remains ambiguous. The ends were cut back, 0 bases at V and 5 bases at J, with 7 bases in the middle. Germline CDR1 WNHNN, CDR2 SYGVQD (reference sequence). This CDR3 has 13 residues. CDR3 DNA sequence: TGCGCCAGCAGTGAGTCTACCCTTGAGACCCAGTACTTC. Amino acid sequence: CASSESTLETQYF.

In regard to this clone: At the DNA level, this CDR3 is encoded by other sequences in the same sample as well. This chain connects TRBV5-1 to TRBJ2-7; D is unresolved. Germline CDR1 reads SGHRS; CDR2 reads YFSETQ. Trimming pared 0 bases from V and 3 bases from J, leaving 4 bases between. The CDR3 runs to 12 residues. The CDR3 here is CASSLEGYEQYF. DNA for the CDR3: TGCGCCAGCAGCTTGGAAGGCTACGAGCAGTACTTC.

The chain is built from TRBV21-1 and TRBJ2-7; the listed D gene, TRBD1, was not tested against the DNA. TRBV21-1 counts as a pseudogene. The CDR3 spans 12 residues. CDR3 sequence: CASVRGPYEQYF. CDR3 DNA sequence: TGTGCCAGTGTCAGGGGGCCTTACGAGCAGTACTTC.

The DNA for the CDR3 is TGTGCCAGCAGTTCCCGGGGGGGGCAGCCCCAGCATTTT. Its protein is CASSSRGGQPQHF. The chain uses TRBV27 and TRBJ1-5, with a tentative D call TRBD1 (5 bases). The CDR3 is 13 residues long. V was trimmed by 4 bases and J by 7 bases, leaving 11 bases between them. CDR1 is MNHEY and CDR2 is SMNVEV in the germline V gene (reference sequence).

Concerning this clone itself: The same CDR3 also results from other DNA sequences found in this sample. The CDR3 reads CASSLATANYGYTF. The CDR3 nucleotides read TGCGCCAGCAGCTTGGCTACAGCTAACTATGGCTACACCTTC. The V gene is TRBV5-1, the J gene TRBJ1-2, with unresolved D. From germline, CDR1 is SGHRS and CDR2 YFSETQ. The CDR3 is made up of 14 amino acids. The germline V and J ends were trimmed by 0 bases and 0 bases, with 6 bases remaining between them.

The chain is built from TRBV5-1 and TRBJ1-5; no reliable D call. The germline CDR1 and CDR2 sequences are SGHRS and YFSETQ. V was clipped by 2 bases and J by 4 bases, with 7 bases between them. The CDR3 totals 13 residues. CDR3 DNA: TGCGCCAGCAGCTTTTCTGTAAATCAGCCCCAGCATTTT. Translated: CASSFSVNQPQHF.

This chain connects TRBV7-9 to TRBJ2-3; no definite D call. Germline lookup yields CDR1 SEHNR and CDR2 FQNEAQ (reference sequence). The CDR3 spans 15 residues. With 5 bases removed from V and 0 bases from J, the gap between germline ends came to 12 bases. CDR3 in amino acids: CASSPRSWSTDTQYF. In DNA form, the CDR3 reads TGTGCCAGCAGCCCTAGGTCCTGGAGCACAGATACGCAGTATTTT.

This chain connects TRBV5-1 to TRBJ1-3, with no clear D. The germline V gene encodes CDR1 SGHRS and CDR2 YFSETQ. The CDR3 has 16 residues. V lost 0 bases and J lost 0, with 10 bases in between. In nucleotides, the CDR3 is TGCGCCAGCAGCTTGGATCGGGGAAGCTCTGGAAACACCATATATTTT. Translated, it gives CASSLDRGSSGNTIYF.

The V call is TRBV7-8, the J call TRBJ1-2, with a weak D call TRBD1 (5 bases). The V end was cut by 2 bases, the J end by 3 bases, with 13 bases between. This CDR3 region has 15 residues. Germline values: CDR1 SGHVS, CDR2 FQNEAQ. In DNA form, the CDR3 reads TGTGCCAGCAGCTTAACGAGCGGGGACTACTATGGCTACACCTTC. Translating it yields CASSLTSGDYYGYTF.

A single count supports this clone. The chain has TRBV4-2 and TRBJ1-3, with 7 bases aligning to TRBD1. From germline, CDR1 is LGHNA and CDR2 YNFKEQ. The CDR3 has 18 residues. V was clipped by 0 bases and J by 0 bases; unmatched bases: 8. DNA of the CDR3: TGTGCCAGCAGCCAAGAGGGGGGACAGCCAAACTCTGGAAACACCATATATTTT. Its translation: CASSQEGGQPNSGNTIYF.

The rearrangement links TRBV27 to TRBJ1-2; D unclear. V gave up 0 bases and J gave up 2 bases, with 10 bases separating them. Germline CDR1 is MNHEY and CDR2 is SMNVEV (reference sequence). The CDR3 runs to 15 residues. The CDR3: CASSLSGYYNYGYTF. CDR3 coding DNA: TGTGCCAGCAGTTTATCGGGATATTACAACTATGGCTACACCTTC.

V usage is TRBV5-1 and J usage is TRBJ2-7, with unresolved D. The germline V gene encodes CDR1 SGHRS and CDR2 YFSETQ. The CDR3 runs to 13 residues. V gave up 0 bases and J gave up 4 bases, with 8 bases separating them. The CDR3 coding sequence is TGCGCCAGCAGCTTGGGGTACACATACGAGCAGTACTTC. Protein sequence: CASSLGYTYEQYF.

The V call is TRBV4-1, the J call TRBJ2-5; 8 bases fit TRBD1. The CDR3 runs to 13 residues. Germline CDR1 reads MGHRA; CDR2 reads YSYEKL. The trim removed 6 bases at V and 2 bases at J, leaving 2 bases unmatched. The DNA for the CDR3 is TGCGCCAGCAGTCGGACAGGGCAAGAGACCCAGTACTTC. The encoded protein is CASSRTGQETQYF.

The J gene is TRBJ1-1, the V gene TRBV5-1; 8 positions agree with TRBD1. This CDR3 is 16 amino acids long. Unmatched junction bases numbered 11, after V lost 2 bases and J lost 5 bases. CDR1 SGHRS and CDR2 YFSETQ come from the germline V gene. CDR3 DNA: TGCGCCAGCAGCTTAACCCTCGGACAGGGTGGGACTGAAGCTTTCTTT. Protein: CASSLTLGQGGTEAFF.

The chain combines TRBV5-4 with TRBJ1-2; a weak D match, TRBD1 (6 bases). From germline, CDR1 is SGHNT and CDR2 YYREEE (reference sequence). The CDR3 contains 16 residues. The V end lost 0 bases, the J end lost 6 bases, and 18 bases lay between the germline ends. The CDR3 sequence: CASSLEPGAQGDGYTF. CDR3 bases: TGTGCCAGCAGCTTGGAACCGGGGGCGCAAGGAGATGGCTACACCTTC.

V and J are TRBV27 and TRBJ2-7, with 11 bases that match TRBD2. From germline, CDR1 is MNHEY and CDR2 SMNVEV (reference sequence). The CDR3 spans 17 residues. After removal of 4 bases from V and 5 bases from J, the junction contained 13 bases not matched to a gene. CDR3 DNA sequence: TGTGCCAGCAGTTCCCCGGGAGCTAGCGGGAGGTTGAACGAGCAGTACTTC. It yields the protein CASSSPGASGRLNEQYF.

V gene TRBV6-5 combines with J gene TRBJ2-7; maybe TRBD2 (5 bases). CDR1 and CDR2 (germline): MNHEY, SVGAGI. CDR3 length: 13 amino acids. Trimming pared 6 bases from V and 1 base from J, leaving 10 bases between. CDR3 in amino acids: CASSRRRSYEQYF. The CDR3 bases are TGTGCCAGCAGCCGCAGGAGGTCCTACGAGCAGTACTTC.

The rearrangement uses TRBV11-2 and TRBJ1-1; D is undetermined. CDR1 and CDR2 from the germline V gene are SGHAT and FQNNGV. Between the trimmed V and J ends, which lost 0 bases and 1 base, there was a span of 9 bases. This CDR3 spans 15 amino acids. The CDR3 DNA reads as TGTGCCAGCAGCTTAGAGGGCGGGGAGAACACTGAAGCTTTCTTT. It is translated as CASSLEGGENTEAFF.

V gene TRBV29-1 combines with J gene TRBJ1-1; 8 bases line up with TRBD1. The J segment lost 7 bases and the V segment lost 2 bases, leaving 6 bases of the junction unmatched. Germline values: CDR1 SQVTM, CDR2 ANQGSEA. This CDR3 region has 13 residues. Here the CDR3 DNA reads TGCAGCGTTGAAAGACAGGGGAAGATTGAAGCTTTCTTT. It specifies CSVERQGKIEAFF.

In DNA, the CDR3 is TGTGCCAGCAGCGTACTGGGAAACTATGGCTACACCTTC. Its translation is CASSVLGNYGYTF. The V and J genes are TRBV9 and TRBJ1-2; D gene ambiguous. The CDR3 extends over 13 amino acids. CDR1 is SGDLS and CDR2 is YYNGEE in the germline V gene. Trimming left V 1 base short and J 2 bases short, with 6 bases between.

The gene calls are TRBV4-1 and TRBJ2-3; TRBD2 matches at 12 bases. The CDR3 totals 16 residues. Germline trimming cut 1 base from V and 7 bases from J; bases unmatched to any gene: 6. The germline CDR1 and CDR2 sequences are MGHRA and YSYEKL. CDR3 region: CASSQVLAGGMYTQYF. In nucleotides, the CDR3 is TGCGCCAGCAGCCAAGTACTAGCGGGGGGTATGTATACGCAGTATTTT.